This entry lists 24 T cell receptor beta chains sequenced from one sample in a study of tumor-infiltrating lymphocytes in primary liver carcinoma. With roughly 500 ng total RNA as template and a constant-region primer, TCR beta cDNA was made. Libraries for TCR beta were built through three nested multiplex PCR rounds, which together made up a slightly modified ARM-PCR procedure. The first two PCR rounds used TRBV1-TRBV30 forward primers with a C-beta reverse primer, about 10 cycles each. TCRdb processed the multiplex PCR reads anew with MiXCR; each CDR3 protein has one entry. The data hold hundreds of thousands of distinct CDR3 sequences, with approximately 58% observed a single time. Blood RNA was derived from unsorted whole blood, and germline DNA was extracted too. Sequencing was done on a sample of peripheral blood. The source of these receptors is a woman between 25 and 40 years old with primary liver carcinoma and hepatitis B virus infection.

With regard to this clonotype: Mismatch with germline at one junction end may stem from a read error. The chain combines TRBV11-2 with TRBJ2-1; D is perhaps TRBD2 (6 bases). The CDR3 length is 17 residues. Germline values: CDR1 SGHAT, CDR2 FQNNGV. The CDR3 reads CASSFSVAGWGSDGQLF. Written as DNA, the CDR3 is TGTGCCAGCAGCTTTTCCGTTGCGGGATGGGGGTCGGATGGGCAGTTATTC.

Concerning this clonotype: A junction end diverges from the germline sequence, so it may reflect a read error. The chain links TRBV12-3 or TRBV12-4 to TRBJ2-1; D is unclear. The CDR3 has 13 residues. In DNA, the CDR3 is TGTGCCAGCAGTTTATTGGTGGTTAATGAACAGTTATTC. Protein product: CASSLLVVNEQLF.

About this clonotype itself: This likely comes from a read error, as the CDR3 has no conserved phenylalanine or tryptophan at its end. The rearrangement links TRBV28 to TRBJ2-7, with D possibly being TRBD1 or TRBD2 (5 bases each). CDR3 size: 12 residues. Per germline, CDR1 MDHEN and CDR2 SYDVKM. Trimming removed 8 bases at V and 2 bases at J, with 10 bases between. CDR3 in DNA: TGTGCCAGCGGGGACGGACCCTACGAGCAGTACTCC. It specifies CASGDGPYEQYS.

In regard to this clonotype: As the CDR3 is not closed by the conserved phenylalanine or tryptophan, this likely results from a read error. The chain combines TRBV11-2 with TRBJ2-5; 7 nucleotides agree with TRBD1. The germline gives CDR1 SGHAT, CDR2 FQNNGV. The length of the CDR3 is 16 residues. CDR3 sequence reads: CASSSGGGQVQETQYL. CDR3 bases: TGTGCCAGTAGCTCCGGAGGTGGACAGGTACAAGAGACCCAGTACCTC.

CDR3 in amino acids: CASSLLGRGVAEQYF. In DNA, the CDR3 is TGTGCCAGCAGCTTACTGGGACGGGGGGTGGCCGAGCAGTACTTC. V and J are TRBV11-2 and TRBJ2-7, with 7 bases aligning to TRBD2. V gave up 2 bases and J gave up 6 bases; unmatched junction bases: 10. This CDR3 is built from 15 residues. Germline lookup yields CDR1 SGHAT and CDR2 FQNNGV.

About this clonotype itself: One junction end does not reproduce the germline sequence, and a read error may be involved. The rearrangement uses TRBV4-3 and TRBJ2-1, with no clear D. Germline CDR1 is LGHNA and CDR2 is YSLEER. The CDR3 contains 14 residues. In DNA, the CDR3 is TGCACCAGCAGCCACACAGAGTTAGTCAATGCGCAGTTCTTC. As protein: CTSSHTELVNAQFF.

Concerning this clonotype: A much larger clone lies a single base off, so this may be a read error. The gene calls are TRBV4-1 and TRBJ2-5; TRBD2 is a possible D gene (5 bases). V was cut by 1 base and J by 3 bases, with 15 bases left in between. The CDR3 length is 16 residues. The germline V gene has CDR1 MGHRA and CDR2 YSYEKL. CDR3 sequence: CASSQVSGGREETQYF. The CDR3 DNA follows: TGCGCCAGCAGCCAAGTGTCCGGAGGAAGGGAAGAGACCCAGTACTTC.

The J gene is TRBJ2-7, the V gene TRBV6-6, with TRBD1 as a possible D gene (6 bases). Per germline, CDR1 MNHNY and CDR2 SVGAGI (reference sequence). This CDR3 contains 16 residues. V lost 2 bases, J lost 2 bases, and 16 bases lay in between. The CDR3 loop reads CASSYVTGKPTYEQYF. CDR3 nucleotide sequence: TGTGCCAGCAGTTACGTCACAGGGAAACCCACCTACGAGCAGTACTTC.

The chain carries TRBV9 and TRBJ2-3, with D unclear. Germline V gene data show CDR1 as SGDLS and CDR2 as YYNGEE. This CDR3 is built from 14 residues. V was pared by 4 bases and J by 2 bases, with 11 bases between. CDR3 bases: TGTGCCAGCAGCCTCAGACAAAACACAGATACGCAGTATTTT. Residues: CASSLRQNTDTQYF.

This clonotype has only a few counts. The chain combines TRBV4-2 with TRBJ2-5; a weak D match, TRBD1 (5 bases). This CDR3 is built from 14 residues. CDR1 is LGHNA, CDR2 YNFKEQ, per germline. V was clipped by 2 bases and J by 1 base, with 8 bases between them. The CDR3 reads CASSQNTGQETQYF. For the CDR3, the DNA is TGTGCCAGCAGCCAAAATACAGGCCAAGAGACCCAGTACTTC.

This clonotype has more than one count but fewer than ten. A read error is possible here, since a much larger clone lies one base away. The CDR3 loop is CTSSPLPEGEQYF. The CDR3 DNA reads as TGTACCAGCAGCCCTCTTCCGGAAGGGGAGCAGTACTTC. The chain joins TRBV11-2 to TRBJ2-7; D is unclear. The CDR3 contains 13 residues. Per the germline V gene, CDR1 is SGHAT and CDR2 is FQNNGV.

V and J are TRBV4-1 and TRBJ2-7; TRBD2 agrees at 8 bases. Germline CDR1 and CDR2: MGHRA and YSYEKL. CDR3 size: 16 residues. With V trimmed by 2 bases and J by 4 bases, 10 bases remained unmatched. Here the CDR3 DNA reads TGCGCCAGCAGCCAAATCGCTAGCGGGTTGAATTACGAGCAGTACTTC. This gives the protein CASSQIASGLNYEQYF.

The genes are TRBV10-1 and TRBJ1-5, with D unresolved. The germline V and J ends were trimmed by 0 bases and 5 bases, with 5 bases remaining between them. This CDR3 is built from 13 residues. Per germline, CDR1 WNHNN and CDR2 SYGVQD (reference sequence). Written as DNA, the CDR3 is TGCGCCAGCAGTGAGTCTAGGGATCAGCCCCAGCATTTT. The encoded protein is CASSESRDQPQHF.

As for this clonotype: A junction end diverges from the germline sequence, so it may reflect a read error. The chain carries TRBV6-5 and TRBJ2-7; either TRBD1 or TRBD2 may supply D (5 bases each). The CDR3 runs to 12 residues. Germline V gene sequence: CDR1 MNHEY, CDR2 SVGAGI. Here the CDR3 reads CASSHRRDEQCF. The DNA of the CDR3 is TGTGCCAGCAGCCACCGAAGGGACGAGCAGTGCTTC.

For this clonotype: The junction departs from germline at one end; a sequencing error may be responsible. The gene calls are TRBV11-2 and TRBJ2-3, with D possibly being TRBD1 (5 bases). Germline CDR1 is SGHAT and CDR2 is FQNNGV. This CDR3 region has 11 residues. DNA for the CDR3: TGTGACAGCAGCCCCAGGGTTGTTCAGTATTTT. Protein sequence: CDSSPRVVQYF.

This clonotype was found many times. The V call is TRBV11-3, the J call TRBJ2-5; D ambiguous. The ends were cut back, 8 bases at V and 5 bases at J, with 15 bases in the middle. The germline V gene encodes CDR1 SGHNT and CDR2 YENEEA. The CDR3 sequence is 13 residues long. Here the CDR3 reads CASAPGSMETQYF. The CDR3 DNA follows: TGTGCCAGCGCTCCCGGGTCAATGGAGACCCAGTACTTC. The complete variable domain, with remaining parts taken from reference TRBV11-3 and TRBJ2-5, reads EAGVVQSPRYKIIEKKQPVAFWCNPISGHNTLYWYLQNLGQGPELLIRYENEEAVDDSQLPKDRFSAERLKGVDSTLKIQPAELGDSAVYLCASAPGSMETQYFGPGTRLLVL.

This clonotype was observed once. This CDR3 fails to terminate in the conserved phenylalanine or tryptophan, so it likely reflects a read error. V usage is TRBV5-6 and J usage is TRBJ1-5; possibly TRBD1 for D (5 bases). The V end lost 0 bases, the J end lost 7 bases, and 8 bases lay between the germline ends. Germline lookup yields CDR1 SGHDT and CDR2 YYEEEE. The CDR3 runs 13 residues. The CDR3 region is CASSLGRDQPQHL. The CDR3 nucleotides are TGTGCCAGCAGCTTGGGACGGGACCAGCCCCAGCATCTT.

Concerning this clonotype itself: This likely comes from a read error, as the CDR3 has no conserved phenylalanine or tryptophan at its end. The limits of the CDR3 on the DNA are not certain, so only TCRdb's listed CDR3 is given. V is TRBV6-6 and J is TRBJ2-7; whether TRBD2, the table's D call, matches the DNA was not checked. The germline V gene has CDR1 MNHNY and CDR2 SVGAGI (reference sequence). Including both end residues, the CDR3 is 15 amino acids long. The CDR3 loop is CASSYSGLAGGEHYY.

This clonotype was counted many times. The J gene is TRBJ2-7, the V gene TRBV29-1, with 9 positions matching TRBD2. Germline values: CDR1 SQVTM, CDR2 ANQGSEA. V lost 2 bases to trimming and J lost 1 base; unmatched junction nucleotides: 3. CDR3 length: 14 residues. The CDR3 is CSVELLAGSYEQYF. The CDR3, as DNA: TGCAGCGTTGAACTGCTAGCGGGATCCTACGAGCAGTACTTC.

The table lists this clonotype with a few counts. The DNA of the CDR3 is TGTGCCAGCAGTTTACAGGTGGACTGTGGCTACACCTTC. Translated, it gives CASSLQVDCGYTF. This sequence joins TRBV12-3 or TRBV12-4 and TRBJ1-2, with no clear D. V lost 2 bases to trimming and J lost 7 bases, with 11 bases between them. The CDR3 has 13 amino acids.

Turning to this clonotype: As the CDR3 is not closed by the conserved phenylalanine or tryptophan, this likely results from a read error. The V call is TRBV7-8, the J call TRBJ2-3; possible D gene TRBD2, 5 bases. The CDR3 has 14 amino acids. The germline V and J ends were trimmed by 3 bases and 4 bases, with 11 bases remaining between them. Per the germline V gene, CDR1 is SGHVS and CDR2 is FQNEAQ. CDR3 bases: TGTGCCAGCAGCTTTCTTGCGGGCGCAGATACGCAGTATCTT. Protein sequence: CASSFLAGADTQYL.

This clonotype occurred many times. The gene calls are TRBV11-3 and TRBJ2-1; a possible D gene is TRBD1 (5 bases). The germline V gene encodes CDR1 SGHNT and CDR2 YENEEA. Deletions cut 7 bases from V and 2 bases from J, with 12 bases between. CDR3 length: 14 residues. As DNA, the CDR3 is TGTGCCAGCACCATCCAAGGGGCCTACAATGAGCAGTTCTTC. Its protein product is CASTIQGAYNEQFF.

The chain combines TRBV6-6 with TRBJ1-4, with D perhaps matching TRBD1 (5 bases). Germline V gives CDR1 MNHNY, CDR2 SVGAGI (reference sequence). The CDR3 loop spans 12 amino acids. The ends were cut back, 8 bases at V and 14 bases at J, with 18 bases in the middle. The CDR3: CASGPQEGGLFF. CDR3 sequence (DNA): TGTGCCAGCGGCCCACAGGAAGGCGGTCTGTTTTTT.

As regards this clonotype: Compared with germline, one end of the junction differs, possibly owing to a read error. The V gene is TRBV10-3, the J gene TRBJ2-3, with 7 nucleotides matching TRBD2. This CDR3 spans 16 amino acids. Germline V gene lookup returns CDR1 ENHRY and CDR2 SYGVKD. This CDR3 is CAFSESAGVLTDTQYF. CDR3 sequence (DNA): TGTGCCTTCAGTGAGTCTGCGGGAGTTCTCACAGATACGCAGTATTTT.